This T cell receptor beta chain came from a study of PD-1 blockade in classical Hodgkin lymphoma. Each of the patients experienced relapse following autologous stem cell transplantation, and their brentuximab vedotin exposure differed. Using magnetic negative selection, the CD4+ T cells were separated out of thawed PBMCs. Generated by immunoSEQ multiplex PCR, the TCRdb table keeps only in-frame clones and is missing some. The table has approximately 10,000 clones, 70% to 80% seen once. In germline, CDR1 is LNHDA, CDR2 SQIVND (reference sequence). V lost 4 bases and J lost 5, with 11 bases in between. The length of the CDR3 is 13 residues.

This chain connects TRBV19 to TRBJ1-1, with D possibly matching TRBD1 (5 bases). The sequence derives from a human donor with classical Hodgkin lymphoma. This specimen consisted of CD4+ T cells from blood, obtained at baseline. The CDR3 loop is CASSRKRGTEAFF. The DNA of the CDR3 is TGTGCCAGTAGTAGGAAACGGGGGACTGAAGCTTTCTTT.